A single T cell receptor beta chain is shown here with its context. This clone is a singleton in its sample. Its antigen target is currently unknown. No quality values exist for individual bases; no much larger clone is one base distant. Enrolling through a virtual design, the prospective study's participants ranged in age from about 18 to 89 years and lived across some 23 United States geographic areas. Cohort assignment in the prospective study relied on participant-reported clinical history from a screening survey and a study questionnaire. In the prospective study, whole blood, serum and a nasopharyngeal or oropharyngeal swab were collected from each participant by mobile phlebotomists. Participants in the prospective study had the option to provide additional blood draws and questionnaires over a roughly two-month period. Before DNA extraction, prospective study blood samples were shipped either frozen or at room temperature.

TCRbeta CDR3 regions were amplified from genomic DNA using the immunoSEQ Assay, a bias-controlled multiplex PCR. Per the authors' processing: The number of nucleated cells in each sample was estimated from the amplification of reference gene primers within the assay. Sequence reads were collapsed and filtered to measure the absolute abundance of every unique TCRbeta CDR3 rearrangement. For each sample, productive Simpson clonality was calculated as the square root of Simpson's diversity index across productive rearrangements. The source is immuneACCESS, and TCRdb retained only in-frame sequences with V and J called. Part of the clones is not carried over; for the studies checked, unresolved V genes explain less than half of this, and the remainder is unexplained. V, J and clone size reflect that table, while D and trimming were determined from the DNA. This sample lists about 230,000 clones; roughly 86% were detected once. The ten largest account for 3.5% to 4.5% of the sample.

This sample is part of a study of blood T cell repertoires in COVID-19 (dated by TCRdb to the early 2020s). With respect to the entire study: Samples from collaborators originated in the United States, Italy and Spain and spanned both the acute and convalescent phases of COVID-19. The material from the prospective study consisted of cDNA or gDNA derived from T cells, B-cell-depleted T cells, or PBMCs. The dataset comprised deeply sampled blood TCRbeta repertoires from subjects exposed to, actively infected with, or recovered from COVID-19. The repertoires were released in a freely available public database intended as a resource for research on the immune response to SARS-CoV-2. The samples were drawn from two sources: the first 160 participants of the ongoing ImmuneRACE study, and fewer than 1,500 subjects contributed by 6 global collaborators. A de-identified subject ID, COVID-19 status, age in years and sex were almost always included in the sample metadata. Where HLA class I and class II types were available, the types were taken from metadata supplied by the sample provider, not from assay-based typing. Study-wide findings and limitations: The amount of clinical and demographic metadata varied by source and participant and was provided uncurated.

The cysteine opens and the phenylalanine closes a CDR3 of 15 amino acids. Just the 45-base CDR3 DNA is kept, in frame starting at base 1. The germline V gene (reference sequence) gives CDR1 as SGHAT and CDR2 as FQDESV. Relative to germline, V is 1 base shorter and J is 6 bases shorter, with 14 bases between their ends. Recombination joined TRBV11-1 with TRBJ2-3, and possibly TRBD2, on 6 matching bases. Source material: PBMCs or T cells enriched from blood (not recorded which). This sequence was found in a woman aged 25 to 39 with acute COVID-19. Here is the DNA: TGTGCCAGCAGCTTAGGTGCGCGGGATGGGGATACGCAGTATTTT. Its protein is CASSLGARDGDTQYF.